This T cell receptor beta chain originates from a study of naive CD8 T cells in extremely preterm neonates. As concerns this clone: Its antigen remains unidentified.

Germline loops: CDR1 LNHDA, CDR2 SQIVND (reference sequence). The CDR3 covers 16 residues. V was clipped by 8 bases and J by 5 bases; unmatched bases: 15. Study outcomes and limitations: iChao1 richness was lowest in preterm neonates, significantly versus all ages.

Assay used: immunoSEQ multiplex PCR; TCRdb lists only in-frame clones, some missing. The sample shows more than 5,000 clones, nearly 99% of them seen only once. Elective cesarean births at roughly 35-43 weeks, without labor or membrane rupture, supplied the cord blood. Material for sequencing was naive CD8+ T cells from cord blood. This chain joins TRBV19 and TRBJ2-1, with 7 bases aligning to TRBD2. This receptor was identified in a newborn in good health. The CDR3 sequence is CASGRVRAGRDNEQFF. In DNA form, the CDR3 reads TGTGCCAGTGGGAGAGTCCGGGCGGGGAGGGACAATGAGCAGTTCTTC.